One and the same sample provided the 5 T cell receptor beta chains below, sequenced in a study of tumor and adjacent non-tumor tissue in lung cancer. This sample's RNA came from whole unsorted tissue. A modified ARM-PCR protocol with three rounds of nested PCR amplified TCRbeta. One entry per CDR3 protein results from TCRdb running MiXCR on the multiplex PCR reads. The table has approximately 90,000 distinct CDR3 sequences, around two thirds seen once; the top ten hold around 15%. Sequences were obtained from lung tumor tissue. The receptors stem from an older man with non-small cell lung cancer.

About this clonotype itself: Its ends do not fully match the called genes, so a read error is possible. The CDR3 sequence is CSAREVTLSGNTKYF. CDR3 nucleotides: TGCAGTGCTAGGGAGGTGACCCTCTCTGGAAACACCAAATATTTT. The gene calls are TRBV20-1 and TRBJ1-3, with D hard to call. Germline assignment: CDR1 DFQATT and CDR2 SNEGSKA (reference sequence). This CDR3 comprises 15 residues.

On this clonotype itself: This may be a read error: a much more frequent sequence differs by one nucleotide. V usage is TRBV20-1 and J usage is TRBJ1-1; no definite D call. This CDR3 region has 10 residues. Per germline, CDR1 DFQATT and CDR2 SNEGSKA (reference sequence). This chain's CDR3 is CSARTTEVFF. As DNA, the CDR3 is TGCAGTGCTAGAACGACTGAAGTTTTCTTT.

There are many counts of this clonotype. The chain links TRBV6-1 to TRBJ2-7, with 7 positions matching TRBD2. Per the germline V gene, CDR1 is MNHNS and CDR2 is SASEGT. The V and J ends lost 6 bases and 0 bases, in that order; junction bases with no gene match: 2. CDR3 length: 13 amino acids. The CDR3 is CASSGGSSYEQYF. The CDR3 bases are TGTGCCAGCAGCGGGGGGAGCTCCTACGAGCAGTACTTC.

The chain links TRBV4-2 to TRBJ2-1; TRBD1 or TRBD2 may be the D gene (6 bases each). The CDR3 spans 15 residues. Germline V gene lookup returns CDR1 LGHNA and CDR2 YNFKEQ. V was clipped by 7 bases and J by 2 bases, with 15 bases between them. CDR3 sequence (DNA): TGTGCCAGCATCCATGGGGGGCTCACCTACAATGAGCAGTTCTTC. Translation gives CASIHGGLTYNEQFF.

Concerning this clonotype: Germline and junction disagree at one end, which may indicate a read error. J is TRBJ1-2 and V is TRBV6-1; D not resolved. The CDR3 covers 14 residues. Germline V gives CDR1 MNHNS, CDR2 SASEGT. CDR3 DNA: TGTGCTAGCAGTGAAGGAATAACTAGCTATGGCTACACCTTC. Protein sequence: CASSEGITSYGYTF.